The 9 T cell receptor beta chains below come from one sample, sequenced in a study of blood T cell repertoires in COVID-19. Here immunoSEQ multiplex PCR was the method, and the copy in TCRdb shows in-frame clones only, minus some. The profile shows around 63,000 clones, 73% of them singletons. The sequenced sample consisted of peripheral blood. These receptors were collected from a woman between 45 and 60 years old with active or convalescent COVID-19.

This chain uses TRBV5-1 with TRBJ2-1, with 8 bases identical to TRBD2. The CDR3 has 14 amino acids. Unmatched junction bases numbered 11, after V lost 5 bases and J lost 10 bases. The germline gives CDR1 SGHRS, CDR2 YFSETQ. The DNA of the CDR3 is TGCGCCAGCAGTTCCGGGACTAGGGGCGGGGAGCAGTTCTTC. Encoded protein: CASSSGTRGGEQFF.

This clone was seen a single time. The gene calls are TRBV13 and TRBJ2-7; 11 nucleotides align to TRBD2. The J segment lost 5 bases and the V segment lost 3 bases, leaving 3 bases of the junction unmatched. CDR3 length: 14 residues. The germline V gene encodes CDR1 PRHDT and CDR2 FYEKMQ (reference sequence). CDR3 bases: TGTGCCAGCAGCTTGTCGGGACTAGCGGACGAGCAGTACTTC. It specifies CASSLSGLADEQYF. The full variable domain, in which reference TRBV13 and TRBJ2-7 provide the parts outside the CDR3, is AAGVIQSPRHLIKEKRETATLKCYPIPRHDTVYWYQQGPGQDPQFLISFYEKMQSDKGSIPDRFSAQQFSDYHSELNMSSLELGDSALYFCASSLSGLADEQYFGPGTRLTVT.

This chain links TRBV11-3 with TRBJ2-1, with 7 nucleotides matching TRBD1. The CDR3 extends over 15 amino acids. Looked up from germline, CDR1 is SGHNT and CDR2 is YENEEA. The V and J ends lost 4 bases and 2 bases, in that order; junction bases with no gene match: 5. CDR3 bases: TGTGCCAGCAGCTCCACAGGGGTGACCTACAATGAGCAGTTCTTC. As protein: CASSSTGVTYNEQFF.

The chain has TRBV5-5 and TRBJ2-2; D is possibly TRBD1 (6 bases). This CDR3 contains 13 residues. Germline V gene lookup returns CDR1 SGHKS and CDR2 YYEKEE (reference sequence). With 4 bases removed from V and 4 bases from J, the gap between germline ends came to 8 bases. DNA of the CDR3: TGTGCCAGCAGCAAGGGGGTCACCGGGGAGCTGTTTTTT. Amino acid sequence: CASSKGVTGELFF.

This clone was observed once. CDR3 nucleotide sequence: TGCGCCAGCAGCTTGGGGGTTGAGGTCAGCCAAGAGACCCAGTACTTC. Its translation: CASSLGVEVSQETQYF. The V call is TRBV5-1, the J call TRBJ2-5; no reliable D call. Trimming left V 0 bases short and J 1 base short, with 13 bases between. Looked up from germline, CDR1 is SGHRS and CDR2 is YFSETQ. The CDR3 runs to 16 residues.

This clone has just one count. The genes are TRBV11-2 and TRBJ2-1; 7 nucleotides agree with TRBD2. There are 15 residues in the CDR3. Germline V gene data show CDR1 as SGHAT and CDR2 as FQNNGV. V lost 7 bases to trimming and J lost 5 bases; unmatched junction nucleotides: 11. CDR3 sequence reads: CASTKRDPRDNEQFF. Written as DNA, the CDR3 is TGTGCCAGCACAAAGCGGGACCCGAGGGACAATGAGCAGTTCTTC. The whole variable domain, remainder taken from reference TRBV11-2 and TRBJ2-1, is EAGVAQSPRYKIIEKRQSVAFWCNPISGHATLYWYQQILGQGPKLLIQFQNNGVVDDSQLPKDRFSAERLKGVDSTLKIQPAKLEDSAVYLCASTKRDPRDNEQFFGPGTRLTVL.

The rearrangement links TRBV4-2 to TRBJ1-4; unclear D gene. Trimming removed 0 bases from V and 8 bases from J, with 13 bases in between. Germline CDR1 is LGHNA and CDR2 is YNFKEQ. The CDR3 is 15 residues long. CDR3 residues: CASSQDLDYGEKLFF. In DNA form, the CDR3 reads TGTGCCAGCAGCCAAGATCTCGACTACGGCGAAAAACTGTTTTTT.

The chain carries TRBV10-2 and TRBJ2-2; a weak D match, TRBD2 (5 bases). Germline lookup yields CDR1 WSHSY and CDR2 SAAADI. Trimming removed 0 bases at V and 0 bases at J, with 8 bases between. There are 16 residues in the CDR3. The CDR3 DNA reads as TGCGCCAGCAGTGAGTCGAGGGCGACGAACACCGGGGAGCTGTTTTTT. Amino acid sequence: CASSESRATNTGELFF.

V gene TRBV21-1 combines with J gene TRBJ2-1; no check of the table's D call, TRBD2, against the DNA was made. TRBV21-1 is a listed pseudogene. The CDR3 is made up of 15 amino acids. CDR3 region: CASSKAYHLADEQFF. The CDR3 bases are TGTGCCAGCAGCAAAGCTTACCACTTGGCGGATGAGCAGTTCTTC.